This T cell receptor (beta chain) was retrieved from a study of T cell responses to AZD1222 COVID-19 vaccine. Overall study: Second-dose timings of about 4 or about 12 weeks were pooled.

Sequencing was performed with immunoSEQ multiplex PCR; in TCRdb, only in-frame clones are kept and a portion is missing. The sample includes roughly 120,000 clones, around 89% of them seen just once. Points from the study as a whole: Targeting of unmutated variant regions was reportedly seen in nearly half of spike-specific TCRs. No repertoire was sampled before or during the peak T cell response, only after it. There were vaccine-associated CD4 TCRs across spike, dominant at 160-218 and 743-854.

The CDR3 totals 15 residues. Germline V gene data show CDR1 as SQVTM and CDR2 as ANQGSEA. V lost 2 bases, J lost 6 bases, and 19 bases lay in between. Worth noting for this clone: Its specificity is unknown.

The sample here was peripheral blood, taken on day 0 of AZD1222 vaccination. The chain carries TRBV29-1 and TRBJ1-2, with D uncertain. The origin of this receptor is an adult in good health. The CDR3 DNA follows: TGCAGCGTTGAACTGTTTAGGGCTATGGGAAATGGCTACACCTTC. Its translation: CSVELFRAMGNGYTF.